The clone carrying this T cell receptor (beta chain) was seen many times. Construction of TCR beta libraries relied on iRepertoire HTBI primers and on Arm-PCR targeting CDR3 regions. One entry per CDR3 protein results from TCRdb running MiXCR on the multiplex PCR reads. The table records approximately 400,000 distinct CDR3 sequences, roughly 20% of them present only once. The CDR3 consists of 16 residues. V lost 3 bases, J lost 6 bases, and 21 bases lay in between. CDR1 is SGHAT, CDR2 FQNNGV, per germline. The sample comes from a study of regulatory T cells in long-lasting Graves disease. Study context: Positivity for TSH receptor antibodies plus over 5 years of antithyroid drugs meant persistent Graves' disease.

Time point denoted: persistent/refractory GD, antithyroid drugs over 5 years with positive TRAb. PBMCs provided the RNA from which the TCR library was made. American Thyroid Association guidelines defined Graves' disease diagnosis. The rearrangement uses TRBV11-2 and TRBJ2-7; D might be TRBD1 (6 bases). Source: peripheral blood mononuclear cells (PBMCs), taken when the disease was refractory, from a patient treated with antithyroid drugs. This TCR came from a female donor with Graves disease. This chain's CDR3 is CASSFLTGVLPGEQYF. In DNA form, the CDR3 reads TGTGCCAGCAGCTTCCTGACAGGAGTCCTTCCGGGCGAGCAGTACTTC.